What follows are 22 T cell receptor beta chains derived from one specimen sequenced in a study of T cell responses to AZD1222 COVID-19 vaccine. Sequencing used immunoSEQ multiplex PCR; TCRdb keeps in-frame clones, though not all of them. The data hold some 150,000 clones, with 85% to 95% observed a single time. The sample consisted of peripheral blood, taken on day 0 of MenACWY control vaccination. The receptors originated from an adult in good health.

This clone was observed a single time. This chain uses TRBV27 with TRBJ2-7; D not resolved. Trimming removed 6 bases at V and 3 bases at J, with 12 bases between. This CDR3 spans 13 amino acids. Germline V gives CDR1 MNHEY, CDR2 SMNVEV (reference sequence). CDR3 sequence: CASSWAERYEQYF. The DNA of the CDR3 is TGTGCCAGCAGCTGGGCCGAGCGCTACGAGCAGTACTTC.

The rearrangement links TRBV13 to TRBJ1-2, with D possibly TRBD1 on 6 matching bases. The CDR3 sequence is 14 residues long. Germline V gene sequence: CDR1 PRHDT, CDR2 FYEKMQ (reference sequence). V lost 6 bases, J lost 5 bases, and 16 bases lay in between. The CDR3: CASRNAQGSYGYTF. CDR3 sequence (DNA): TGTGCCAGCAGAAACGCACAGGGTTCTTATGGCTACACCTTC.

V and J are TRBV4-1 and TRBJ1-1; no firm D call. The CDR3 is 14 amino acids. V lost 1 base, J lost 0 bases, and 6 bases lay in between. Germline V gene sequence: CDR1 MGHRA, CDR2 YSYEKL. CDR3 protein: CASSQAGLNTEAFF. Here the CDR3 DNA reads TGCGCCAGCAGCCAAGCCGGCCTGAACACTGAAGCTTTCTTT.

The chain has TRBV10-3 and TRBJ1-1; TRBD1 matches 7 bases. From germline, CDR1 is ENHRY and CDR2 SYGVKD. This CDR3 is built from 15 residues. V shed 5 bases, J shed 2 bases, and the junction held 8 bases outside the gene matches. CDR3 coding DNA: TGTGCCATCAGTCCCGGGACAGAATCAAACACTGAAGCTTTCTTT. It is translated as CAISPGTESNTEAFF.

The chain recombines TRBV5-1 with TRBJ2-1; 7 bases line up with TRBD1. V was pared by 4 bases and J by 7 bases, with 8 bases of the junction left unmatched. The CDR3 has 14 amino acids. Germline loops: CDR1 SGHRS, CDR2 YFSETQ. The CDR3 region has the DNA TGCGCCAGCAGCCCAACCTCAGGGGGAAATGAGCAGTTCTTC. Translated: CASSPTSGGNEQFF.

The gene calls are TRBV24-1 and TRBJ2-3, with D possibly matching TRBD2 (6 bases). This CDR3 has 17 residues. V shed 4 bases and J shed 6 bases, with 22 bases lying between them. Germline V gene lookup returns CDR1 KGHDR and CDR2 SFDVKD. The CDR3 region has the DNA TGTGCCACCAGTGACCCCCGGCGGGGACGCTCGGGGGATACGCAGTATTTT. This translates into CATSDPRRGRSGDTQYF.

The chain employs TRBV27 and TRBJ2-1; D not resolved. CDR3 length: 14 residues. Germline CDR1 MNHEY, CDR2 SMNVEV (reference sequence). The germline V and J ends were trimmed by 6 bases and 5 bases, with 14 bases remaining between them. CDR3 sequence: CASSLPDINNEQFF. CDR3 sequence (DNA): TGTGCCAGCAGCCTACCCGATATAAACAATGAGCAGTTCTTC.

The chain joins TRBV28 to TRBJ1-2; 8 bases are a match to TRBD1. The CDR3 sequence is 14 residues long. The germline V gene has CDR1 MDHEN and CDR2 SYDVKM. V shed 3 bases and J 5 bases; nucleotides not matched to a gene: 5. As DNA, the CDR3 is TGTGCCAGCAGTTTGGGCAGGGGGCAGTATGGCTACACCTTC. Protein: CASSLGRGQYGYTF.

The CDR3 DNA is TGTGCCAGCAGCACCGCGGTGGGGACAGGGGTCGGCTACACCTTC. Protein: CASSTAVGTGVGYTF. This rearrangement joins TRBV2 to TRBJ1-2, with 10 bases matching TRBD1. The CDR3 totals 15 residues. Germline lookup yields CDR1 SNHLY and CDR2 FYNNEI. The junction had 12 bases not matched to a gene; V was cut back by 6 bases and J by 8 bases.

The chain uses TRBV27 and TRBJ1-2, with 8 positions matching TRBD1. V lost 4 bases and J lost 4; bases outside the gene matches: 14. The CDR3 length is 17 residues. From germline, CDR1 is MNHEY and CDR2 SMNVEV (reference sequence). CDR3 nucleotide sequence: TGTGCCAGCAGTTCCCAGCCCCGGACAGGGTTATTCTATGGCTACACCTTC. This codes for CASSSQPRTGLFYGYTF.

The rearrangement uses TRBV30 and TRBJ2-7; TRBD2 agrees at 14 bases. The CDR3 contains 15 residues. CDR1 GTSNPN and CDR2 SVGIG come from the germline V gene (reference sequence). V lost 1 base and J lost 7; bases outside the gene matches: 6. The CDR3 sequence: CAWSGGTSGRREQYF. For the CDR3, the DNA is TGTGCCTGGAGTGGGGGGACTAGCGGGAGACGAGAGCAGTACTTC.

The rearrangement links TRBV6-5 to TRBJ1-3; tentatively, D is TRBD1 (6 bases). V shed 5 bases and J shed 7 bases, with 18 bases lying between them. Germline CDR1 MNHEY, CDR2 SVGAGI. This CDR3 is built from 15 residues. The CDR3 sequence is CASSRLQGHANTIYF. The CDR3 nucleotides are TGTGCCAGCAGTCGGCTACAGGGCCACGCCAACACCATATATTTT.

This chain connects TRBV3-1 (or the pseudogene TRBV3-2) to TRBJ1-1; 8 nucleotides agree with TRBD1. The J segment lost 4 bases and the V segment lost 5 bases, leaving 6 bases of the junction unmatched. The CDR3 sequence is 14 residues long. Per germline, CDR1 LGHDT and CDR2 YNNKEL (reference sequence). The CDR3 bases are TGTGCCAGCAGCTACGGACAGGGTGGCACTGAAGCTTTCTTT. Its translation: CASSYGQGGTEAFF.

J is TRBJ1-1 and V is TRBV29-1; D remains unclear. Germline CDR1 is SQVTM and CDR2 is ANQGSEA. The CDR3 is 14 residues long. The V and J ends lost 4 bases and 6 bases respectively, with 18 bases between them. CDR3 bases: TGCAGCGTTGTAGGCGTGATACAGCGCGCTGAAGCTTTCTTT. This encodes CSVVGVIQRAEAFF.

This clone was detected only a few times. This chain's CDR3 is CASSRPTPYEQYF. CDR3 nucleotide sequence: TGTGCCAGCAGCCGCCCTACGCCCTACGAGCAGTACTTC. The chain has TRBV3-1 (or the pseudogene TRBV3-2) and TRBJ2-7; D is ambiguous. Germline CDR1 and CDR2: LGHDT and YNNKEL (reference sequence). This CDR3 is built from 13 residues. Trimming left V 4 bases short and J 2 bases short, with 9 bases between.

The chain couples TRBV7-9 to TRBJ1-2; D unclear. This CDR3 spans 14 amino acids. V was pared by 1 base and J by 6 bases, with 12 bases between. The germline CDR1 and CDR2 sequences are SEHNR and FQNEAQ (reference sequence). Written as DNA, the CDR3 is TGTGCCAGCAGCTTAGAAGTTTCCGCGCATGGCTACACCTTC. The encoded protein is CASSLEVSAHGYTF.

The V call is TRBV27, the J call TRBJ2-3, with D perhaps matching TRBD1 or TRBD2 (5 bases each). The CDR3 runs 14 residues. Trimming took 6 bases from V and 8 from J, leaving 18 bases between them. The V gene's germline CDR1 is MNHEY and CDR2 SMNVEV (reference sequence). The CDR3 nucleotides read TGTGCCAGCAGGGGACCCGCCACCTACGGTACGCAGTATTTT. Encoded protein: CASRGPATYGTQYF.

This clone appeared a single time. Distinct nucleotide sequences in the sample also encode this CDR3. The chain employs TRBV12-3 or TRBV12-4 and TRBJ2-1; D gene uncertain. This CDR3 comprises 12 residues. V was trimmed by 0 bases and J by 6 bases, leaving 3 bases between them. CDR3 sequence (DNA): TGTGCCAGCAGTTTAGCTGGCAATGAGCAGTTCTTC. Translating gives CASSLAGNEQFF.

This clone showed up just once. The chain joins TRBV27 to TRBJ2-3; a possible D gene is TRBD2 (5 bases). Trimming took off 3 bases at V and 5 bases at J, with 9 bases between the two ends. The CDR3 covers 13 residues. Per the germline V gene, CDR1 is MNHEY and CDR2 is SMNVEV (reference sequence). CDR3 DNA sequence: TGTGCCAGCAGTTTCCGGGGAAAAGATACGCAGTATTTT. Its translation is CASSFRGKDTQYF.

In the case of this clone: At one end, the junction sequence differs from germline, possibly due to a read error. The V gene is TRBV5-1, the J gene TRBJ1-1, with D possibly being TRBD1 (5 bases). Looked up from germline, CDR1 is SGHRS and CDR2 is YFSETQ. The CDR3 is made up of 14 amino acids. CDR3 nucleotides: TGCGCCAGCAGCTTCACCCAGGGAGGTGTGCGAGGGATCTTT. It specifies CASSFTQGGVRGIF.

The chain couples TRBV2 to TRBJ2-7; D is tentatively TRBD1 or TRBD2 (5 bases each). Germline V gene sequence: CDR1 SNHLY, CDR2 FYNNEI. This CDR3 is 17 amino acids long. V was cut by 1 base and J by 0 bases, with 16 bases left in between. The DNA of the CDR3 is TGTGCCAGCAGTGAAGATAAGAGGGACCAAAACTCCTACGAGCAGTACTTC. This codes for CASSEDKRDQNSYEQYF.

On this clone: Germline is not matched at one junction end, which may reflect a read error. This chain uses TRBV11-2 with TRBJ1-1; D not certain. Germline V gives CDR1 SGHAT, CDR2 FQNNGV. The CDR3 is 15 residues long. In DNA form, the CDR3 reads TGTGCCAGCAGCCGGCCCGCGGTCGGGAACCCTGAAGCTTTCTTT. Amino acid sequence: CASSRPAVGNPEAFF.